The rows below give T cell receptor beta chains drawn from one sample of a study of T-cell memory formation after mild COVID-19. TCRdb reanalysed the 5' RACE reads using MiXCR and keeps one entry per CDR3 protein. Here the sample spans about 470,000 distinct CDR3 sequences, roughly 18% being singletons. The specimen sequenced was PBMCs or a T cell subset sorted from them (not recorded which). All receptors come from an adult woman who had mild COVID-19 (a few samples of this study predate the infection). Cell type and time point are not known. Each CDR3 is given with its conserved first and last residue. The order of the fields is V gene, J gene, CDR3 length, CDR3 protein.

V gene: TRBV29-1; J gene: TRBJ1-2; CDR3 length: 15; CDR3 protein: CSVTALSLPNYGYTF
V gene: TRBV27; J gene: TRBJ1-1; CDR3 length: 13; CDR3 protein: CASSLFQGTEAFF
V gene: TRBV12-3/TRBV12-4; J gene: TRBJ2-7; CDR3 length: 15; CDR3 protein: CASSLGGQLPYEQYF
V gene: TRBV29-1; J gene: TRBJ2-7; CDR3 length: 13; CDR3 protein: CSVEDQGGSEQYF
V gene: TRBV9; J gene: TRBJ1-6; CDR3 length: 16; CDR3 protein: CASSPRSGQGASPLHF
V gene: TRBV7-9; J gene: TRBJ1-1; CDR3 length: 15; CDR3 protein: CASSLAAGSNTEAFF
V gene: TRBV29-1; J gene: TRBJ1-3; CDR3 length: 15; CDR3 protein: CSVEAEGEAGNTIYF
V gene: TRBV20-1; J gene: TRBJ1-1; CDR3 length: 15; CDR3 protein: CSARRGRVGDTEAFF
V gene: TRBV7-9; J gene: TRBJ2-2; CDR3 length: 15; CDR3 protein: CASSSRDRETGELFF
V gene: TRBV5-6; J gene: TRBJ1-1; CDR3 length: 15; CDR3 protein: CASSFGPLSGTEAFF
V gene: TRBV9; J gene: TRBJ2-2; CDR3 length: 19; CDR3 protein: CASSVTPIGGGRGTGELFF
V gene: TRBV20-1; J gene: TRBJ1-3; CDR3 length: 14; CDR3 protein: CSAREGAGVNTIYF
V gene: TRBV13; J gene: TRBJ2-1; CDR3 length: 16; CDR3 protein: CASSPGLAGAPNEQFF
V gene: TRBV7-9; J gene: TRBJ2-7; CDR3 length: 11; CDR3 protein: CASSSMNEQYF
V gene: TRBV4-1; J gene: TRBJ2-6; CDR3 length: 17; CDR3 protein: CASSQGQEVSGANVLTF
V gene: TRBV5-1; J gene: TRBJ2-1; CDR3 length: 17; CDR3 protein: CASSTGTGASSYNEQFF
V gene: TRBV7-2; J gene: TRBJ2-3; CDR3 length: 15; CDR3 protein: CASSLRLVPTDTQYF
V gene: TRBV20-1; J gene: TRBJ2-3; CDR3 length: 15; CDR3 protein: CSASLTRPGTDTQYF
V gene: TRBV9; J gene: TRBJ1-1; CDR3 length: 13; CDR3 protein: CASSGRGGLEAFF
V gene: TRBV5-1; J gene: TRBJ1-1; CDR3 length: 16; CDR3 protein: CASSLDGQGAFTEAFF
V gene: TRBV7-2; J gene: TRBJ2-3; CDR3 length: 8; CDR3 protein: CASPYQYF
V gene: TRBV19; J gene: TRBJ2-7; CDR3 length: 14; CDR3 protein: CASSIGFGSYEQYF
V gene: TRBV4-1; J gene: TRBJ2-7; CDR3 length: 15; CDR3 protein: CASSQSMSHPYEQYF
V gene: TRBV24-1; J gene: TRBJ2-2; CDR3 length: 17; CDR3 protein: CATSDFGLADNTGELFF
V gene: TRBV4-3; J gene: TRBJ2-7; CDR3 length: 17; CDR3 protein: CASSQEVRHDFSYEQYF
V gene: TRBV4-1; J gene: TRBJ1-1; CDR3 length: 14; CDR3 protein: CASSRRRDNTEAFF
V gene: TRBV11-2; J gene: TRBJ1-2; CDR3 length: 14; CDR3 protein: CASSLAYGDYGYTF
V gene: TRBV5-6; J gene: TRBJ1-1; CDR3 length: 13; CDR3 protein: CASSPSLNTEAFF
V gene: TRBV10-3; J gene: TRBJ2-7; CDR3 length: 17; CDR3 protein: CAISDHHRGPSSYEQYF
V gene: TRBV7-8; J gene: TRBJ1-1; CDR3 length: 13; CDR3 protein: CASSLEYQHRAFF
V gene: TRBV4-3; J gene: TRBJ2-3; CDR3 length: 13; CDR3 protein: CASSSGTTDTQYF
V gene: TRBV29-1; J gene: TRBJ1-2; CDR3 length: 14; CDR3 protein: CSVMAGNIPYGYTF
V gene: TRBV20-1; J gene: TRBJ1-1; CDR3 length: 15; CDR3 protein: CSAGGAGKMNTEAFF
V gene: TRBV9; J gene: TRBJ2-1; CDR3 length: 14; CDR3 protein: CASRRGPSYNEQFF
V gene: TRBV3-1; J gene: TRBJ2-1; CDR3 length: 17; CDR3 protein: CASSQDHTGEEVNEQFF
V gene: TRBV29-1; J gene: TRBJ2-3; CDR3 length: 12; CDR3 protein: CSVDPGQYTQYF
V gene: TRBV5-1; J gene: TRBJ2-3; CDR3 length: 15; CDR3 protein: CASSTGPSGPDTQYF
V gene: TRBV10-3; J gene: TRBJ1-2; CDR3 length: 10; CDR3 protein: CATYTYGYTF
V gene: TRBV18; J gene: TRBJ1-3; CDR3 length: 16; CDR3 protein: CASSPRTESSGNTIYF
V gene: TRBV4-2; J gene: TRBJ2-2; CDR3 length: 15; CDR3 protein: CASSQDGARVGELFF